This TCR beta chain was recovered during a study of cytomegalovirus exposure and HLA in healthy donors (dated by TCRdb to 2015 to 2018). For context, the study as a whole: According to a later analysis, the 120 or so validation repertoires were produced on the same platform as the 666 repertoires of the first cohort. The study aimed to test whether signatures of past pathogen exposure could be identified by cataloging public T cell receptors. Along with the roughly 670-subject first cohort, a separate validation cohort of approximately 110 different subjects was used. High-throughput TCR immunosequencing, statistical association of individual TCRs with disease status, and machine learning were combined to predict cytomegalovirus infection status.

The library relied on the immunoSEQ multiplex PCR assay. On the study's bioinformatics: A statistical classification framework was built to diagnose cytomegalovirus status from the catalog of TCR beta chain sequences. In its TCRdb copy, this immuneACCESS table keeps in-frame sequences only and misses some clones. Where compared with another copy, unresolved V genes explain less than half of these, and the others have no known cause. V, J and clone size are taken as reported in that table, and D and trimming were inferred from the DNA itself. Here the sample has about 58,000 clones; about 88% occur a single time. The ten biggest clones cover 1% to 1.2% of the sample. The germline V gene supplies CDR1 KGHSH and CDR2 LQKENI. Trimming costs V 3 bases and J 0 bases, and their ends lie 14 bases apart. CDR3 length: 16 amino acids, cysteine to phenylalanine. Only the CDR3 portion is preserved as DNA: 48 bases, with reading frame beginning at the first base.

The donors belonged to the validation cohort of about 130 subjects, which was separate from the roughly 670-subject first cohort. This clone has just a few counts. What antigen it recognizes has not been identified. No qualities accompany the bases; no much larger clone lies one base away. Results and caveats for the whole study, not just this receptor: A few of the identified cytomegalovirus-associated TCR beta chains were confirmed in vitro to be specific for cytomegalovirus antigens. In both the original and validation cohorts, the classifier was reported to diagnose cytomegalovirus status with high specificity and sensitivity. The study listed approximately 150 TCR beta chains as associated with cytomegalovirus. Most TCR sequences were observed very rarely across donors, whereas some public TCRs were present in many individuals. The authors suggested that the approach could potentially be generalized to other disease states and immunological phenotypes. Of the cluster scores, 85% to 95% were above 0 in a later analysis, which found that TCRs clustered in the first cohort also tended to co-occur in the 95 to 150 validation repertoires. A later analysis had no HLA typing for the validation cohort, so co-occurrence there was scored across all 130 or so repertoires.

The chain is encoded by TRBV18 joined to TRBJ1-2; tentative D gene TRBD1, with 6 bases matching. Material: PBMCs. The TCR originated in a man aged 18 to 35 in good health and CMV-seronegative. The DNA reads as follows: TGTGCCAGCTCACCCCAGACAGGCAACCCTAACTATGGCTACACCTTC. The encoded protein is CASSPQTGNPNYGYTF.